One and the same sample provided the 27 T cell receptor beta chains below, sequenced in a study of technical replicates of blood from a handful of donors. The assay was immunoSEQ multiplex PCR, and TCRdb's table has in-frame clones only and misses some. The profile shows 64,000 or so clones, approximately 83% of them singletons. The specimen was PBMCs. These receptors were taken from a human donor in good health. Some clones in this sample may be carry-over from other donors' samples.

V gene TRBV5-1 combines with J gene TRBJ1-6; D remains unclear. The CDR3 is 16 residues long. Deletions cut 0 bases from V and 9 bases from J, with 16 bases between. Germline V CDR1 and CDR2: SGHRS, YFSETQ. The CDR3 reads CASSLALGRHGSPLHF. In DNA, the CDR3 is TGCGCCAGCAGCTTGGCCTTGGGCAGACACGGTTCACCCCTCCACTTT.

This rearrangement joins TRBV25-1 to TRBJ1-2, with 8 bases fitting TRBD1. Per germline, CDR1 MGHDK and CDR2 SYGVNS. With 3 bases clipped from V and 5 bases from J, the junction kept 8 bases outside the gene matches. This CDR3 is built from 15 residues. The CDR3 sequence is CASSDPGTGGYGYTF. The CDR3 DNA sequence: TGTGCCAGCAGTGATCCCGGGACAGGAGGATATGGCTACACCTTC.

The genes are TRBV7-2 and TRBJ1-4; 7 positions agree with TRBD1. Germline lookup yields CDR1 SGHTA and CDR2 FQGNSA. The V segment lost 3 bases and the J segment 2 bases; nucleotides outside the gene matches: 6. This CDR3 comprises 16 residues. The CDR3: CASSFGQAGTNEKLFF. DNA of the CDR3: TGTGCCAGCAGCTTCGGACAGGCCGGGACTAATGAAAAACTGTTTTTT.

This chain uses TRBV7-9 with TRBJ1-4; no definite D call. The CDR3 runs 13 residues. V lost 1 base to trimming and J lost 3 bases, with 3 bases between them. Germline assignment: CDR1 SEHNR and CDR2 FQNEAQ (reference sequence). CDR3 coding DNA: TGTGCCAGCAGCTTAGTAGCTAATGAAAAACTGTTTTTT. This sequence encodes CASSLVANEKLFF. The variable domain in full, with the rest retrieved from reference TRBV7-9 and TRBJ1-4, is DTGVSQNPRHKITKRGQNVTFRCDPISEHNRLYWYRQTLGQGPEFLTYFQNEAQLEKSRLLSDRFSAERPKGSFSTLEIQRTEQGDSAMYLCASSLVANEKLFFGSGTQLSVL.

This clone was recorded once. The rearrangement links TRBV12-5 to TRBJ2-7; 8 nucleotides line up with TRBD1. Unmatched junction bases numbered 11, after V lost 6 bases and J lost 7 bases. CDR1 is LGHNT and CDR2 is FRNRAP in the germline V gene. The CDR3 runs to 14 residues. CDR3 nucleotide sequence: TGTGCTAGTGGCACCGACAGGGGCAAAAGTGAGCAGTACTTC. The encoded protein is CASGTDRGKSEQYF. Based on the CDR3 plus reference TRBV12-5 and TRBJ2-7, the full variable domain is DARVTQTPRHKVTEMGQEVTMRCQPILGHNTVFWYRQTMMQGLELLAYFRNRAPLDDSGMPKDRFSAEMPDATLATLKIQPSEPRDSAVYFCASGTDRGKSEQYFGPGTRLTVT.

The chain links TRBV11-2 to TRBJ2-7, with TRBD2 as a possible D gene (7 bases). The CDR3 contains 14 residues. V gave up 2 bases and J gave up 4 bases, with 12 bases separating them. Germline CDR1 reads SGHAT; CDR2 reads FQNNGV. The CDR3 DNA follows: TGTGCCAGCAGCTTAAAGGGGGGACTATACGAGCAGTACTTC. It is translated as CASSLKGGLYEQYF. The full variable domain, in which reference TRBV11-2 and TRBJ2-7 provide the parts outside the CDR3, is EAGVAQSPRYKIIEKRQSVAFWCNPISGHATLYWYQQILGQGPKLLIQFQNNGVVDDSQLPKDRFSAERLKGVDSTLKIQPAKLEDSAVYLCASSLKGGLYEQYFGPGTRLTVT.

V gene TRBV6-5 combines with J gene TRBJ1-2; the D gene is possibly TRBD1 (6 bases). The V and J ends lost 5 bases and 7 bases respectively, with 17 bases between them. Germline V gene data show CDR1 as MNHEY and CDR2 as SVGAGI. The CDR3 is made up of 14 amino acids. The CDR3 loop reads CASSLGTRSSGYTF. The CDR3 DNA reads TGTGCCAGCAGTCTCGGGACAAGGTCGTCTGGCTACACCTTC.

A remark on this clone: At the DNA level, this CDR3 is encoded by other sequences in the same sample as well. This chain joins TRBV5-1 and TRBJ2-3; TRBD2 aligns across 8 bases. CDR1 and CDR2 from the germline V gene are SGHRS and YFSETQ. The CDR3 length is 15 residues. The junction had 2 bases not matched to a gene; V was cut back by 1 base and J by 1 base. The CDR3 reads CASSLNGGGTDTQYF. The CDR3 nucleotides read TGCGCCAGCAGCTTGAACGGGGGGGGCACAGATACGCAGTATTTT.

This clone has just one count. The chain links TRBV4-3 to TRBJ1-3; no definite D call. V lost 4 bases, J lost 0 bases, and 13 bases lay in between. Per germline, CDR1 LGHNA and CDR2 YSLEER. This CDR3 has 16 amino acids. The CDR3 DNA sequence: TGCGCCAGCAGCCCGTCGGGTCCCCGCTCTGGAAACACCATATATTTT. Translation gives CASSPSGPRSGNTIYF.

The genes are TRBV2 and TRBJ2-1; no clear D gene. The CDR3 runs to 13 residues. The germline V gene has CDR1 SNHLY and CDR2 FYNNEI. The V end lost 7 bases, the J end lost 8 bases, and 15 bases lay between the germline ends. The CDR3 spells CASTSWPSDEQFF. CDR3 sequence (DNA): TGTGCCAGCACATCCTGGCCGAGCGATGAGCAGTTCTTC.

The CDR3 loop is CASSLVGLEGSYEQYF. CDR3 in DNA: TGTGCCAGCAGCTTAGTAGGACTAGAGGGCTCCTACGAGCAGTACTTC. The chain has TRBV11-2 and TRBJ2-7, with 7 bases matching TRBD2. V shed 1 base and J 0 bases; nucleotides not matched to a gene: 6. Germline CDR1 SGHAT, CDR2 FQNNGV. The CDR3 sequence is 16 residues long. Full variable domain (missing parts from reference TRBV11-2 and TRBJ2-7): EAGVAQSPRYKIIEKRQSVAFWCNPISGHATLYWYQQILGQGPKLLIQFQNNGVVDDSQLPKDRFSAERLKGVDSTLKIQPAKLEDSAVYLCASSLVGLEGSYEQYFGPGTRLTVT.

This chain uses TRBV5-1 with TRBJ2-1; 7 bases match TRBD2. The junction had 11 bases not matched to a gene; V was cut back by 3 bases and J by 5 bases. The CDR3 consists of 16 residues. Germline loops: CDR1 SGHRS, CDR2 YFSETQ. The CDR3 sequence: CASSSVRSGTNNEQFF. The DNA of the CDR3 is TGCGCCAGCAGCTCCGTTCGGAGCGGGACGAACAATGAGCAGTTCTTC.

The chain couples TRBV5-1 to TRBJ1-2; no reliable D call. In germline, CDR1 is SGHRS, CDR2 YFSETQ. Trimming removed 0 bases at V and 5 bases at J, with 14 bases between. This CDR3 region has 15 residues. The CDR3 nucleotides are TGCGCCAGCAGCTTGGATCGTAGGGAGACTTATGGCTACACCTTC. Translation: CASSLDRRETYGYTF.

This clone was counted a single time. The chain recombines TRBV11-2 with TRBJ1-2; D unresolved. Germline CDR1 SGHAT, CDR2 FQNNGV. The CDR3 consists of 11 residues. V lost 4 bases, J lost 8 bases, and 8 bases lay in between. CDR3 residues: CASSSRGGYTF. The CDR3 nucleotides are TGTGCCAGCAGCTCGCGGGGAGGCTACACCTTC.

V is TRBV5-1 and J is TRBJ2-1; 16 nucleotides match TRBD2. V shed 0 bases, J shed 9 bases, and the junction held 9 bases outside the gene matches. Germline CDR1 is SGHRS and CDR2 is YFSETQ. This CDR3 is 18 amino acids long. CDR3 coding DNA: TGCGCCAGCAGCTTGGACGGGACTAGCGGGAGGGCCGCCCCTGAGCAGTTCTTC. Amino acids: CASSLDGTSGRAAPEQFF.

The chain links TRBV5-1 to TRBJ1-2; D may be TRBD1 (6 bases). The germline V and J ends were trimmed by 3 bases and 8 bases, with 17 bases remaining between them. Germline-derived CDR1 and CDR2 are SGHRS and YFSETQ. This CDR3 contains 14 residues. This chain's CDR3 is CASSSGRGARGYTF. The DNA of the CDR3 is TGCGCCAGCAGCTCCGGTCGGGGGGCGAGAGGCTACACCTTC.

This clone appeared a single time. The junction differs from germline at one of its ends, possibly a read error. This chain connects TRBV5-1 to TRBJ1-1, with D possibly being TRBD1 (6 bases). Germline loops: CDR1 SGHRS, CDR2 YFSETQ. This CDR3 is built from 16 residues. CDR3 sequence (DNA): TGCGCCAGCAGTTTGGGCCGGGGGGGGGCGTCCACTGAAGCTTTCTTT. It yields the protein CASSLGRGGASTEAFF.

V and J are TRBV23-1 and TRBJ2-4; a possible D gene is TRBD2 (6 bases). TRBV23-1 is assigned to the ORF class and has an uncertain function. The CDR3 spans 13 residues. The germline V and J ends were trimmed by 0 bases and 6 bases, with 6 bases remaining between them. CDR3 DNA sequence: TGCGCCAGCAGTCAATCGGGGGGAAACATTCAGTACTTC. It encodes CASSQSGGNIQYF.

The chain employs TRBV7-9 and TRBJ2-1, with D tentatively TRBD1 (5 bases). The germline V gene encodes CDR1 SEHNR and CDR2 FQNEAQ (reference sequence). This CDR3 is 13 amino acids long. Trimming removed 5 bases from V and 15 bases from J, with 20 bases in between. Here the CDR3 DNA reads TGTGCCAGCAGCCCCAGTGCGGACACGAGCCTGTTCTTC. Translation: CASSPSADTSLFF.

V and J are TRBV6-7 and TRBJ1-4; 8 bases are a match to TRBD1. TRBV6-7 is treated as an ORF (open reading frame) with a function not yet certain. The length of the CDR3 is 13 residues. V shed 8 bases, J shed 8 bases, and the junction held 7 bases outside the gene matches. The CDR3 DNA reads TGTGCCAGCCCAGGACAGGGTAACGAAAAACTGTTTTTT. It codes for CASPGQGNEKLFF.

The J gene is TRBJ1-2, the V gene TRBV5-1; D gene unclear. The CDR3 extends over 15 amino acids. CDR1 is SGHRS, CDR2 YFSETQ, per germline. Trimming left V 4 bases short and J 4 bases short, with 17 bases between. CDR3 region: CASSPSGDLVYGYTF. CDR3 in DNA: TGCGCCAGCAGCCCCAGCGGGGATCTGGTCTATGGCTACACCTTC.

The chain combines TRBV7-3 with TRBJ2-1; no clear D. Trimming cost V 5 bases and J 7 bases, with 12 bases left between them. Germline loops: CDR1 SGHTA, CDR2 FQGTGA. The CDR3 loop spans 13 amino acids. This chain's CDR3 is CASSLGFANEQFF. The CDR3 nucleotides read TGTGCCAGCAGCCTGGGCTTCGCTAATGAGCAGTTCTTC.

The chain combines TRBV30 with TRBJ2-5, with D possibly matching TRBD2 (7 bases). V was shortened by 2 bases and J by 5 bases, with 15 bases between the two germline ends. This CDR3 is built from 14 residues. Germline V gene lookup returns CDR1 GTSNPN and CDR2 SVGIG (reference sequence). The CDR3 sequence is CAWSPWGGGETQYF. CDR3 sequence (DNA): TGTGCCTGGAGTCCGTGGGGCGGGGGCGAGACCCAGTACTTC.

The gene calls are TRBV11-3 and TRBJ1-4, with D maybe TRBD1 (6 bases). Germline V lookup: CDR1 SGHNT, CDR2 YENEEA. The CDR3 loop spans 14 amino acids. Trimming cost V 6 bases and J 10 bases, with 18 bases left between them. CDR3 DNA sequence: TGTGCCAGCAGGCAGGGGAGGGACATGAGAAAACTGTTTTTT. This sequence encodes CASRQGRDMRKLFF.

The rearrangement links TRBV7-9 to TRBJ2-1, with a tentative D call TRBD1 (6 bases). Trimming shortened V by 5 bases and J by 8 bases, and 22 bases separated the two germline ends. The CDR3 is 16 residues long. Germline CDR1 reads SEHNR; CDR2 reads FQNEAQ (reference sequence). CDR3 in DNA: TGTGCCAGCAGCCCCAGGCAGCAGGGGTGGGTGGATGAGCAGTTCTTC. It translates to CASSPRQQGWVDEQFF.

The chain has TRBV2 and TRBJ2-7; 8 bases line up with TRBD2. CDR1 is SNHLY, CDR2 FYNNEI, per germline. V trimming: 2 bases; J trimming: 3 bases; junction bases outside the gene matches: 6. This CDR3 has 15 amino acids. CDR3 sequence: CASSEKTSEYYEQYF. The CDR3 nucleotides are TGTGCCAGCAGTGAAAAGACTAGCGAATACTACGAGCAGTACTTC.

V and J are TRBV4-2 and TRBJ2-7, with 11 bases aligning to TRBD2. Germline CDR1 is LGHNA and CDR2 is YNFKEQ. V lost 0 bases, J lost 0 bases, and 4 bases stayed unmatched. This CDR3 has 17 residues. This chain's CDR3 is CASSQEVAGGLSYEQYF. CDR3 nucleotide sequence: TGTGCCAGCAGCCAAGAGGTAGCGGGGGGGCTCTCCTACGAGCAGTACTTC.